The 26 T cell receptor beta chains below come from one sample, sequenced in a study of cytomegalovirus exposure and HLA in healthy donors. The study ran its PCR with 60 Vbeta and 13 Jbeta primers. The repertoire was sequenced with immunoSEQ multiplex PCR; TCRdb's copy has only in-frame clones and lacks some. Of some 190,000 clones listed, approximately 80% are singletons. Sequenced input: PBMCs. The receptors shown here come from a boy aged 2 to 10 in good health and CMV-seronegative.

The genes are TRBV4-3 and TRBJ2-5; D may be TRBD2 (6 bases). The ends were cut back, 1 base at V and 5 bases at J, with 20 bases in the middle. The length of the CDR3 is 17 residues. Germline V gene lookup returns CDR1 LGHNA and CDR2 YSLEER. DNA of the CDR3: TGCGCCAGCAGCCAAGGGTTCCCGGAGGGTACTAAGGAGACCCAGTACTTC. This codes for CASSQGFPEGTKETQYF.

The chain combines TRBV9 with TRBJ2-1; TRBD2 aligns across 12 bases. Trimming cost V 3 bases and J 0 bases; bases outside gene matches: 4. Germline CDR1 reads SGDLS; CDR2 reads YYNGEE. There are 17 residues in the CDR3. For the CDR3, the DNA is TGTGCCAGCAGCGGCCGACTAGCGGGAGACTCCTACAATGAGCAGTTCTTC. Residues: CASSGRLAGDSYNEQFF.

The chain joins TRBV27 to TRBJ2-5; TRBD1 matches at 11 bases. Germline values: CDR1 MNHEY, CDR2 SMNVEV (reference sequence). The CDR3 covers 17 residues. The junction had 11 bases not matched to a gene; V was cut back by 4 bases and J by 4 bases. The DNA of the CDR3 is TGTGCCAGCAGTTACCCGGACAGGGGGCGCATTCGAGAGACCCAGTACTTC. Its protein is CASSYPDRGRIRETQYF.

This rearrangement joins TRBV7-9 to TRBJ1-2; TRBD1 matches at 7 bases. The V gene's germline CDR1 is SEHNR and CDR2 FQNEAQ (reference sequence). This CDR3 has 17 amino acids. V lost 4 bases and J lost 3; bases outside the gene matches: 14. The CDR3 coding sequence is TGTGCCAGCAGCTCTACCTCCGGGACAGATATGGACTATGGCTACACCTTC. Amino acid sequence: CASSSTSGTDMDYGYTF.

The chain carries TRBV7-2 and TRBJ2-1; 7 bases match TRBD2. The V and J ends lost 4 bases and 8 bases, in that order; junction bases with no gene match: 8. Germline CDR1 and CDR2: SGHTA and FQGNSA. This CDR3 region has 14 residues. CDR3: CASSSPAGSDEQFF. The DNA for the CDR3 is TGTGCCAGCAGCTCCCCAGCGGGGTCGGATGAGCAGTTCTTC.

This clone was detected only a few times. This chain joins TRBV9 and TRBJ2-3; 7 nucleotides line up with TRBD2. The CDR3 runs 16 residues. Germline V CDR1 and CDR2: SGDLS, YYNGEE. The trim removed 0 bases at V and 1 base at J, leaving 5 bases unmatched. In nucleotides, the CDR3 is TGTGCCAGCAGCGTAGTAATGGCGGGGGGCACAGATACGCAGTATTTT. Protein: CASSVVMAGGTDTQYF.

The V gene is TRBV5-5, the J gene TRBJ2-3; 11 bases line up with TRBD2. Germline lookup yields CDR1 SGHKS and CDR2 YYEKEE (reference sequence). V was pared by 3 bases and J by 7 bases, with 13 bases of the junction left unmatched. There are 17 residues in the CDR3. CDR3 amino acids: CASSSPKLAGEGNTQYF. In DNA form, the CDR3 reads TGTGCCAGCAGCTCGCCCAAACTAGCGGGAGAGGGAAATACGCAGTATTTT. The full variable domain, its missing parts supplied by reference TRBV5-5 and TRBJ2-3, is DAGVTQSPTHLIKTRGQQVTLRCSPISGHKSVSWYQQVLGQGPQFIFQYYEKEERGRGNFPDRFSARQFPNYSSELNVNALLLGDSALYLCASSSPKLAGEGNTQYFGPGTRLTVL.

The chain links TRBV14 to TRBJ1-1; no reliable D call. CDR1 is SGHDN, CDR2 FVKESK, per germline. The CDR3 is 13 residues long. The V end lost 3 bases, the J end lost 1 base, and 6 bases lay between the germline ends. The CDR3: CASSQKQNTEAFF. The DNA of the CDR3 is TGTGCCAGCAGCCAGAAACAGAACACTGAAGCTTTCTTT.

V is TRBV10-3 and J is TRBJ2-5; possible D gene TRBD1, 5 bases. V lost 6 bases and J lost 3, with 14 bases in between. CDR1 is ENHRY, CDR2 SYGVKD, per germline. This CDR3 spans 14 amino acids. The CDR3 DNA reads as TGTGCCATCAGACCCCATGACAGTGAAGAGACCCAGTACTTC. It codes for CAIRPHDSEETQYF.

The rearrangement joins TRBV29-1 to TRBJ1-2; D may be TRBD1 (5 bases). Germline V lookup: CDR1 SQVTM, CDR2 ANQGSEA. This CDR3 is 17 amino acids long. Deletions cut 0 bases from V and 6 bases from J, with 23 bases between. The CDR3 is CSVEDRRVDPARDGYTF. In DNA, the CDR3 is TGCAGCGTTGAAGATCGCAGGGTGGACCCTGCGAGAGATGGCTACACCTTC.

This clone has only a few counts. The chain joins TRBV27 to TRBJ2-7; D ambiguous. V was shortened by 4 bases and J by 9 bases, with 10 bases between the two germline ends. The CDR3 is made up of 11 amino acids. Germline CDR1 and CDR2: MNHEY and SMNVEV (reference sequence). Here the CDR3 reads CASSSRSGQYF. In DNA form, the CDR3 reads TGTGCCAGCAGTTCCCGCTCCGGGCAGTACTTC.

The genes are TRBV19 and TRBJ2-2, with unresolved D. The germline CDR1 and CDR2 sequences are LNHDA and SQIVND (reference sequence). V lost 9 bases to trimming and J lost 1 base, with 6 bases between them. The CDR3 contains 12 residues. In DNA, the CDR3 is TGTGCCAGCAGACAGAACACCGGGGAGCTGTTTTTT. Residues: CASRQNTGELFF. The whole variable domain, remainder taken from reference TRBV19 and TRBJ2-2, is DGGITQSPKYLFRKEGQNVTLSCEQNLNHDAMYWYRQDPGQGLRLIYYSQIVNDFQKGDIAEGYSVSREKKESFPLTVTSAQKNPTAFYLCASRQNTGELFFGEGSRLTVL.

The chain employs TRBV29-1 and TRBJ2-2; 13 bases match TRBD2. CDR1 and CDR2 (germline): SQVTM, ANQGSEA. CDR3 size: 17 residues. V was clipped by 2 bases and J by 7 bases; unmatched bases: 10. Here the CDR3 reads CSVEIAGLAGRGGELFF. DNA for the CDR3: TGCAGCGTTGAAATCGCGGGACTAGCGGGACGAGGCGGGGAGCTGTTTTTT.

In the case of this clone: An end of the junction differs from the germline gene, which may be a read error. The chain combines TRBV7-9 with TRBJ1-2, with TRBD1 as a possible D gene (5 bases). This CDR3 has 15 amino acids. Looked up from germline, CDR1 is SEHNR and CDR2 is FQNEAQ (reference sequence). In DNA form, the CDR3 reads TGTTCCAGCAGCCCCGTACAGGCAGAGCGCTATGGCTACACCTTC. Translated: CSSSPVQAERYGYTF.

Worth noting for this clone: Other nucleotide sequences in the sample specify the same CDR3. The V call is TRBV9, the J call TRBJ2-5, with a possible D match to TRBD2 (7 bases). V lost 2 bases and J 5 bases, leaving 13 bases between the germline ends. The CDR3 is 14 amino acids. CDR1 is SGDLS and CDR2 is YYNGEE in the germline V gene. The CDR3 sequence: CASSVEGGGETQYF. The CDR3 coding sequence is TGTGCCAGCAGCGTGGAGGGGGGAGGGGAGACCCAGTACTTC.

The sample holds one count of this clone. The chain carries TRBV10-3 and TRBJ2-7; 8 bases are a match to TRBD1. CDR3 length: 14 residues. V lost 4 bases to trimming and J lost 2 bases; unmatched junction nucleotides: 4. Looked up from germline, CDR1 is ENHRY and CDR2 is SYGVKD. CDR3 coding DNA: TGTGCCATCAGTGCGGACAGGGCTCCCTACGAGCAGTACTTC. Residues: CAISADRAPYEQYF.

Here the CDR3 DNA reads TGCAGCGTTAGAGGGGGTCTCTCCGAGCAGTACTTC. Protein sequence: CSVRGGLSEQYF. The chain has TRBV29-1 and TRBJ2-7, with D perhaps matching TRBD1 (6 bases). Germline V gene sequence: CDR1 SQVTM, CDR2 ANQGSEA. The length of the CDR3 is 12 residues. V was shortened by 5 bases and J by 6 bases, with 14 bases between the two germline ends.

The J gene is TRBJ2-3, the V gene TRBV27, with TRBD2 matching 11 bases. In germline, CDR1 is MNHEY, CDR2 SMNVEV (reference sequence). The CDR3 sequence is 16 residues long. Trimming at V came to 1 base and at J to 6 bases, leaving 6 bases not matched to a gene. The CDR3 DNA reads as TGTGCCAGCAGTTTATTAGCGGGAGGGCCGTTTGATACGCAGTATTTT. Amino acids: CASSLLAGGPFDTQYF.

The chain is built from TRBV5-4 and TRBJ2-1, with D perhaps TRBD2 (6 bases). V lost 4 bases to trimming and J lost 6 bases, with 17 bases between them. Germline V gene sequence: CDR1 SGHNT, CDR2 YYREEE (reference sequence). The CDR3 is 15 residues long. CDR3 residues: CASSRGVSRTNEQFF. In DNA form, the CDR3 reads TGTGCCAGCAGCCGCGGGGTGTCTCGTACCAATGAGCAGTTCTTC.

V gene TRBV11-1 combines with J gene TRBJ1-3; 7 bases align to TRBD1. CDR1 SGHAT and CDR2 FQDESV come from the germline V gene (reference sequence). The CDR3 has 15 residues. With 4 bases clipped from V and 0 bases from J, the junction kept 3 bases outside the gene matches. The CDR3 DNA is TGTGCCAGCAGCTCGGGACAGAACTCTGGAAACACCATATATTTT. It codes for CASSSGQNSGNTIYF.

This clone was observed a single time. One junction end does not reproduce the germline sequence, and a read error may be involved. V gene TRBV30 combines with J gene TRBJ2-1; 7 nucleotides agree with TRBD2. This CDR3 contains 14 residues. Per the germline V gene, CDR1 is GTSNPN and CDR2 is SVGIG (reference sequence). The CDR3 DNA follows: TGTGCCTGGAGTATGTCCCACGGGTACGGGGGAGGGCTCTTC. This gives the protein CAWSMSHGYGGGLF.

This chain connects TRBV19 to TRBJ1-2; D gene ambiguous. Trimming stripped 7 bases from V and 4 bases from J, with 13 bases between. The CDR3 is 13 residues long. Germline values: CDR1 LNHDA, CDR2 SQIVND (reference sequence). CDR3 bases: TGTGCCAGTACGCCCGCAGTCGCCTATGGCTACACCTTC. As protein: CASTPAVAYGYTF.

This chain uses TRBV13 with TRBJ2-3; tentative D call: TRBD1 (6 bases). The germline V gene encodes CDR1 PRHDT and CDR2 FYEKMQ (reference sequence). The CDR3 is 15 residues long. Trimming removed 5 bases from V and 0 bases from J, with 12 bases in between. The CDR3 sequence is CASSLRRGSTDTQYF. The CDR3 DNA sequence: TGTGCCAGCAGCCTCAGAAGGGGGAGCACAGATACGCAGTATTTT.

This clone was observed a single time. This sequence joins TRBV6-5 and TRBJ1-1, with D possibly matching TRBD1 (5 bases). V was pared by 5 bases and J by 0 bases, with 10 bases between. Germline V gives CDR1 MNHEY, CDR2 SVGAGI. CDR3 length equals 14 residues. The CDR3 here is CASSQGVMNTEAFF. In nucleotides, the CDR3 is TGTGCCAGCAGTCAAGGGGTCATGAACACTGAAGCTTTCTTT.

This chain uses TRBV5-1 with TRBJ1-2, with a weak D call TRBD1 (6 bases). The CDR3 has 16 residues. V lost 4 bases to trimming and J lost 4 bases, with 20 bases between them. Germline CDR1 is SGHRS and CDR2 is YFSETQ. CDR3 nucleotide sequence: TGCGCCAGCAGCGAAGGGGCAGGGGACCTATCCTATGGCTACACCTTC. It encodes CASSEGAGDLSYGYTF.

The chain employs TRBV19 and TRBJ2-3, with a weak D call TRBD1 (5 bases). Germline assignment: CDR1 LNHDA and CDR2 SQIVND (reference sequence). This CDR3 spans 16 amino acids. V was trimmed by 1 base and J by 1 base, leaving 12 bases between them. In DNA form, the CDR3 reads TGTGCCAGTAGTATAGGTAACGTAGGGGGCACAGATACGCAGTATTTT. Its protein product is CASSIGNVGGTDTQYF.